Following are 11 T cell receptor beta chains from one sample sequenced in a study of blood T cell repertoires in COVID-19. Profiling relied on immunoSEQ multiplex PCR, and the TCRdb table lists in-frame clones only, not all of them. Of 35,000 to 45,000 clones listed, around nine tenths were seen once; the top ten hold 0.37%. Sequencing used peripheral blood. The receptors were gathered from a man aged 45-60 years with COVID-19, enrolled during active disease.

This chain uses TRBV14 with TRBJ2-7; 8 bases map to TRBD2. V lost 4 bases, J lost 6 bases, and 20 bases stayed unmatched. Germline V lookup: CDR1 SGHDN, CDR2 FVKESK. CDR3 length equals 18 residues. CDR3 nucleotides: TGTGCCAGCAGCCGACCGGGGGGGACAATTTCCGCCTCCGGCGAGCAGTACTTC. The encoded protein is CASSRPGGTISASGEQYF.

This chain joins TRBV30 and TRBJ2-2; 9 bases align to TRBD2. Trimming cost V 4 bases and J 1 base; bases outside gene matches: 1. CDR1 is GTSNPN and CDR2 is SVGIG in the germline V gene (reference sequence). This CDR3 has 14 amino acids. CDR3: CAWTAGGNTGELFF. As DNA, the CDR3 is TGTGCCTGGACAGCGGGAGGGAACACCGGGGAGCTGTTTTTT.

CDR3 sequence: CASSSTGTRQPQHF. The CDR3 DNA sequence: TGTGCCAGCAGCTCGACAGGGACTCGTCAGCCCCAGCATTTT. V usage is TRBV5-6 and J usage is TRBJ1-5, with 7 bases identical to TRBD1. Germline V gene lookup returns CDR1 SGHDT and CDR2 YYEEEE. The CDR3 is 14 amino acids. The V and J ends lost 3 bases and 6 bases, in that order; junction bases with no gene match: 6.

Here the CDR3 reads CASTPQGGNYGYTF. For the CDR3, the DNA is TGTGCCAGCACCCCCCAGGGGGGTAACTATGGCTACACCTTC. This rearrangement joins TRBV9 to TRBJ1-2, with TRBD1 identical over 7 bases. V dropped 6 bases and J dropped 1; count of bases not matched to a gene: 6. The CDR3 has 14 residues. Germline assignment: CDR1 SGDLS and CDR2 YYNGEE.

CDR3 coding DNA: TGCGCCAGCACTCGGACTAGCGGAAACAATGAGCAGTTCTTC. This encodes CASTRTSGNNEQFF. This chain joins TRBV5-1 and TRBJ2-1; TRBD2 matches 10 bases. CDR1 and CDR2 from the germline V gene are SGHRS and YFSETQ. The CDR3 is 14 amino acids. Trimming removed 6 bases from V and 5 bases from J; junction bases left unmatched: 5. Filled out from reference TRBV5-1 and TRBJ2-1, the complete variable domain reads KAGVTQTPRYLIKTRGQQVTLSCSPISGHRSVSWYQQTPGQGLQFLFEYFSETQRNKGNFPGRFSGRQFSNSRSEMNVSTLELGDSALYLCASTRTSGNNEQFFGPGTRLTVL.

The V call is TRBV29-1, the J call TRBJ2-3; D is unresolved. This CDR3 spans 13 amino acids. The V end was cut by 5 bases, the J end by 2 bases, with 11 bases between. Per the germline V gene, CDR1 is SQVTM and CDR2 is ANQGSEA. The CDR3 DNA reads TGCAGCGTTTTACGAGAACCCACAGATACGCAGTATTTT. It is translated as CSVLREPTDTQYF.

The chain employs TRBV9 and TRBJ2-2; 7 nucleotides match TRBD1. The length of the CDR3 is 11 residues. The V segment lost 7 bases and the J segment 7 bases; nucleotides outside the gene matches: 1. Germline-derived CDR1 and CDR2 are SGDLS and YYNGEE. CDR3 in DNA: TGTGCCAGCCAGGGGGTCGGGGAGCTGTTTTTT. This translates into CASQGVGELFF.

The gene calls are TRBV4-3 and TRBJ1-2; D is undetermined. Trimming took 0 bases from V and 4 from J, leaving 15 bases between them. Germline CDR1 and CDR2: LGHNA and YSLEER. This CDR3 has 16 residues. CDR3 region: CASSQDPAPGIYGYTF. The CDR3 nucleotides read TGCGCCAGCAGCCAAGATCCAGCCCCGGGGATCTATGGCTACACCTTC.

The chain joins TRBV12-2 to TRBJ1-1; TRBD1 is taken as the D call from the table, unchecked against the DNA. TRBV12-2 counts as a pseudogene. The CDR3 consists of 15 residues. The DNA for the CDR3 is TGTGCAAGTCGCTTACGGACAGGGGAAACGACTGAAGCTTTCTTT. It yields the protein CASRLRTGETTEAFF.

This CDR3 reads CASSQIGQGNQPQHF. CDR3 nucleotides: TGCGCCAGCAGCCAGATCGGACAGGGCAATCAGCCCCAGCATTTT. The genes are TRBV4-1 and TRBJ1-5; 7 positions match TRBD1. Germline loops: CDR1 MGHRA, CDR2 YSYEKL. There are 15 residues in the CDR3. Losses at the gene ends were 3 bases for V and 2 bases for J; bases not matched to a gene: 4.

This chain uses TRBV2 with TRBJ1-2; a possible D gene is TRBD1 (5 bases). The CDR3 sequence is 11 residues long. V lost 7 bases to trimming and J lost 12 bases, with 15 bases between them. CDR1 and CDR2 from the germline V gene are SNHLY and FYNNEI. The DNA for the CDR3 is TGTGCCAGCATCCTAGGTGGGGGGAACACCTTC. It encodes CASILGGGNTF.